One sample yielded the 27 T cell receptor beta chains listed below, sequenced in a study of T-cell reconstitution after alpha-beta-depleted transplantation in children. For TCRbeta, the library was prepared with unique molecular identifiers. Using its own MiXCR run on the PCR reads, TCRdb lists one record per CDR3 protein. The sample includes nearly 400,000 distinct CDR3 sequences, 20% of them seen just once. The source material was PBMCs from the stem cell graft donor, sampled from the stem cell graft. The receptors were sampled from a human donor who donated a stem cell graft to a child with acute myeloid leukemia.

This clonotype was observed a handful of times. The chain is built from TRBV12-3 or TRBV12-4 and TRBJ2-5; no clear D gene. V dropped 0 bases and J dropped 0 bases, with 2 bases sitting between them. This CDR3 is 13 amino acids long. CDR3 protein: CASSLADQETQYF. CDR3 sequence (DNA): TGTGCCAGCAGTTTAGCCGACCAAGAGACCCAGTACTTC.

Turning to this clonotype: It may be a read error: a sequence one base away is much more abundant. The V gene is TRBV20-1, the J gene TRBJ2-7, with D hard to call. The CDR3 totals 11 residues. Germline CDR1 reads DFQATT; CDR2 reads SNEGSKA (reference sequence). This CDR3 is CCASYEAEQYF. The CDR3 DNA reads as TGCTGTGCTAGTTATGAGGCCGAGCAGTACTTC.

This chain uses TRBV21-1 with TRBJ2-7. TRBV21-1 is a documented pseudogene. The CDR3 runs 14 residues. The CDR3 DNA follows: TGTGCCAGCAGCAAAGGGCCACTTACCTACGAGCAGTACTTC. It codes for CASSKGPLTYEQYF.

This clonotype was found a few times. The CDR3 loop is CASASRGGNYGYTF. CDR3 coding DNA: TGCGCCAGCGCATCTAGGGGCGGAAACTATGGCTACACCTTC. This chain joins TRBV5-1 and TRBJ1-2; D might be TRBD1 (5 bases). The CDR3 is 14 amino acids. Per the germline V gene, CDR1 is SGHRS and CDR2 is YFSETQ. Trimming left V 7 bases short and J 2 bases short, with 15 bases between. Based on the CDR3 plus reference TRBV5-1 and TRBJ1-2, the full variable domain is KAGVTQTPRYLIKTRGQQVTLSCSPISGHRSVSWYQQTPGQGLQFLFEYFSETQRNKGNFPGRFSGRQFSNSRSEMNVSTLELGDSALYLCASASRGGNYGYTFGSGTRLTVV.

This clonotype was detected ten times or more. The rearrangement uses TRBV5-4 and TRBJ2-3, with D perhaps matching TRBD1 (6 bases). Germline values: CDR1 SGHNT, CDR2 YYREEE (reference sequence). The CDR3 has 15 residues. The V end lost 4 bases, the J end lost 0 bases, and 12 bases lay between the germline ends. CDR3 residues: CASSVTGYSTDTQYF. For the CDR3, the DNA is TGTGCCAGCAGCGTTACAGGGTATAGCACAGATACGCAGTATTTT.

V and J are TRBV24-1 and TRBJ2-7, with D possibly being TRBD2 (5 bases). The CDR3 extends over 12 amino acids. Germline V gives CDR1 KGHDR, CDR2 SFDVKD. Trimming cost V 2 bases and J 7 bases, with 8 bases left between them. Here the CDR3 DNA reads TGTGCCACCAGTGATTCCCGGAGGGAGCAGTACTTC. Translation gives CATSDSRREQYF.

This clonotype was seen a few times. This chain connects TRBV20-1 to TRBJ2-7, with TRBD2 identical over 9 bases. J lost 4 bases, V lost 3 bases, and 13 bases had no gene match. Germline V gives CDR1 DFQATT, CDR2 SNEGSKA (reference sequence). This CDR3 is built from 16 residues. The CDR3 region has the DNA TGCAGTGCTAGTGAGCGGGAGGTATTCTCGGAATACGAGCAGTACTTC. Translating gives CSASEREVFSEYEQYF.

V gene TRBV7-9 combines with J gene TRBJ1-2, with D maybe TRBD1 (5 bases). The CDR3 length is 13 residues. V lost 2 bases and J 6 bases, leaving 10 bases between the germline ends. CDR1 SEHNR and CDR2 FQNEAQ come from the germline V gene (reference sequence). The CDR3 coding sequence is TGTGCCAGCAGCTTACAGGGTGGGGATGGCTACACCTTC. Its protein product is CASSLQGGDGYTF. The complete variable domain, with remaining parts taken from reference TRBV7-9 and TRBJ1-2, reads DTGVSQNPRHKITKRGQNVTFRCDPISEHNRLYWYRQTLGQGPEFLTYFQNEAQLEKSRLLSDRFSAERPKGSFSTLEIQRTEQGDSAMYLCASSLQGGDGYTFGSGTRLTVV.

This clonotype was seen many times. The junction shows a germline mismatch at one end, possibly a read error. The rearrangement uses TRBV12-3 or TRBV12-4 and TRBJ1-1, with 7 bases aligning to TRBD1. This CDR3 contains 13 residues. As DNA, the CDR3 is TGTGCCAGCAGTTTAGGAAGGGGGCACTCCCTCGGCTTT. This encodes CASSLGRGHSLGF.

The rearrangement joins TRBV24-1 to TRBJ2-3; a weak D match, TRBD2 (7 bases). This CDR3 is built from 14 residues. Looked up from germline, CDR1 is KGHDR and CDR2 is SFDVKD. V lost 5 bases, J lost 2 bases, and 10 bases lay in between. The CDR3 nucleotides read TGTGCCACCAGTGGGGGGGGCCTCACAGATACGCAGTATTTT. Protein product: CATSGGGLTDTQYF.

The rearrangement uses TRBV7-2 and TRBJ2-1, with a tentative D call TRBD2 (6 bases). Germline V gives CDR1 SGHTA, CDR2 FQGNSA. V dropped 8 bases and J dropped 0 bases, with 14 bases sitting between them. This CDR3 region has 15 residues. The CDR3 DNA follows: TGTGCCAGCGCTATGAGACTAGACTCCTACAATGAGCAGTTCTTC. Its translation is CASAMRLDSYNEQFF.

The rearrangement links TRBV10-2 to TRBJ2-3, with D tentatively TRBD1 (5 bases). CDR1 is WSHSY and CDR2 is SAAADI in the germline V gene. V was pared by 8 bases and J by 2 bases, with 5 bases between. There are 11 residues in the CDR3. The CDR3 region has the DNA TGCGCCAGCGGGGCCACAGATACGCAGTATTTT. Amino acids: CASGATDTQYF.

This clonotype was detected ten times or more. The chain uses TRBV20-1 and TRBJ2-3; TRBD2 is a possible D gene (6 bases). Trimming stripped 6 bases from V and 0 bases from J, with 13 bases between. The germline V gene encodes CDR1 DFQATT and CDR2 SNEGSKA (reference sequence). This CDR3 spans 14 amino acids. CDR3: CSAGHSGSTDTQYF. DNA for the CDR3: TGCAGTGCAGGCCACAGCGGGAGCACAGATACGCAGTATTTT.

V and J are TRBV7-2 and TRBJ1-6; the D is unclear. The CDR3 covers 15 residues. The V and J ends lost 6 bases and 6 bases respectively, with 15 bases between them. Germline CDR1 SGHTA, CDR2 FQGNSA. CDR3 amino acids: CASRLTGMSNSPLHF. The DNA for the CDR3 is TGTGCCAGCAGGCTAACCGGAATGTCTAATTCACCCCTCCACTTT.

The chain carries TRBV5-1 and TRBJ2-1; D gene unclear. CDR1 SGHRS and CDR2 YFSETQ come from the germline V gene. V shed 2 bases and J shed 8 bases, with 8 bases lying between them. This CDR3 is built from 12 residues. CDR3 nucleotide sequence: TGCGCCAGCAGCTTTGGTATTCATGAGCAGTTCTTC. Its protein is CASSFGIHEQFF.

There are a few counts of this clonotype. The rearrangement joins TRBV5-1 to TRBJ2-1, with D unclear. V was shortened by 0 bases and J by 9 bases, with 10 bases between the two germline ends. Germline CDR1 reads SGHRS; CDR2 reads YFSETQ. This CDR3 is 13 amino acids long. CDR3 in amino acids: CASSLGSGSEQFF. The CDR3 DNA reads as TGCGCCAGCAGCTTGGGGTCGGGTAGTGAGCAGTTCTTC.

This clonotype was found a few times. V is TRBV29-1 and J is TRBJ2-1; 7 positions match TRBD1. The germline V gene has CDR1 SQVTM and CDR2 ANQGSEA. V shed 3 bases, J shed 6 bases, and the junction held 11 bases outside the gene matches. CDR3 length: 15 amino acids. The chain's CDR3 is CSVDMTGTTSNEQFF. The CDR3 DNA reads TGCAGCGTTGATATGACAGGGACGACCTCCAATGAGCAGTTCTTC.

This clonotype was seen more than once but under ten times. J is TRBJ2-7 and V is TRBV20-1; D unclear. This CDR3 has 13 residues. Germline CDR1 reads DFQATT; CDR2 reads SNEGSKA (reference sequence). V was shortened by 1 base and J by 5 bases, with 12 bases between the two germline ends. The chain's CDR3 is CSARGLVDDEQYF. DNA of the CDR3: TGCAGTGCTAGAGGGTTAGTTGATGACGAGCAGTACTTC.

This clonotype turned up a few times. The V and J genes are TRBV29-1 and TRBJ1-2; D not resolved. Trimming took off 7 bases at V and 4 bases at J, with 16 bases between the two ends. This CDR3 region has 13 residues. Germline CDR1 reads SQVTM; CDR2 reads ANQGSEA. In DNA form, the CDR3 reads TGCAGCGGGAGGACGCTCGAGGGCTATGGCTACACCTTC. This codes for CSGRTLEGYGYTF. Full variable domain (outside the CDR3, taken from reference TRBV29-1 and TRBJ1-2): SAVISQKPSRDICQRGTSLTIQCQVDSQVTMMFWYRQQPGQSLTLIATANQGSEATYESGFVIDKFPISRPNLTFSTLTVSNMSPEDSSIYLCSGRTLEGYGYTFGSGTRLTVV.

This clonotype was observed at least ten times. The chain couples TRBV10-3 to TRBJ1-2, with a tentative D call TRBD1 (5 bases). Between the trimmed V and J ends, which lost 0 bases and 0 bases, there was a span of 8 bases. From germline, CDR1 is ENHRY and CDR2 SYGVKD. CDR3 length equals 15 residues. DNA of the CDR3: TGTGCCATCAGTGAGTCGGGACCACCTAACTATGGCTACACCTTC. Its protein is CAISESGPPNYGYTF.

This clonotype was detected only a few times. The CDR3 loop is CASSLRSTNYGYTF. CDR3 coding DNA: TGTGCCAGCAGTTTAAGGTCGACAAACTATGGCTACACCTTC. The V call is TRBV28, the J call TRBJ1-2; D is undetermined. The CDR3 is 14 amino acids. The V end lost 2 bases, the J end lost 2 bases, and 9 bases lay between the germline ends. Germline CDR1 is MDHEN and CDR2 is SYDVKM.

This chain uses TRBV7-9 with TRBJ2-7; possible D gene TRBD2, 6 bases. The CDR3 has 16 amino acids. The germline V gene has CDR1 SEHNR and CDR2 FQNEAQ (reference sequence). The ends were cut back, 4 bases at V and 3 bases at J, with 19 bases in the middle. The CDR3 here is CASSSTLQRRDYEQYF. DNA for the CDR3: TGTGCCAGCAGCTCTACTCTCCAACGGAGGGACTACGAGCAGTACTTC.

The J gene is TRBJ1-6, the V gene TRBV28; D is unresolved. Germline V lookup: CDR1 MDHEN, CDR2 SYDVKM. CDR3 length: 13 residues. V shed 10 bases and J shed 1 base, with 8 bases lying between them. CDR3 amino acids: CATAVSYNSPLHF. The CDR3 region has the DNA TGTGCCACCGCCGTATCCTATAATTCACCCCTCCACTTT.

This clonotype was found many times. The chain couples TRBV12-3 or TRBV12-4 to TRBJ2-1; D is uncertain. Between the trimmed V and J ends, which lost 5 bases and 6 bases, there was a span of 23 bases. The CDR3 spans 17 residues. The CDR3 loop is CASSRPFADGLGNEQFF. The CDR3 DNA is TGTGCCAGCAGTAGGCCCTTTGCAGATGGATTAGGCAATGAGCAGTTCTTC.

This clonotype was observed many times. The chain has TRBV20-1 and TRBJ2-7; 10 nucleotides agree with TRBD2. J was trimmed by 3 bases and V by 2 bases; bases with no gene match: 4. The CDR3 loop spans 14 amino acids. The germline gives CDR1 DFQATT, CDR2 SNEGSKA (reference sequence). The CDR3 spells CSARIAGGRYEQYF. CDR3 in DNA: TGCAGTGCTAGAATAGCGGGAGGCCGCTACGAGCAGTACTTC.

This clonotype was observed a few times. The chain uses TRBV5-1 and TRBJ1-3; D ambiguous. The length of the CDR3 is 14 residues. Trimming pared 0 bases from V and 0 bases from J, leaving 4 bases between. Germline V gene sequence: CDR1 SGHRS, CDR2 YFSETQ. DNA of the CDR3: TGCGCCAGCAGCTTGGATAGCTCTGGAAACACCATATATTTT. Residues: CASSLDSSGNTIYF.

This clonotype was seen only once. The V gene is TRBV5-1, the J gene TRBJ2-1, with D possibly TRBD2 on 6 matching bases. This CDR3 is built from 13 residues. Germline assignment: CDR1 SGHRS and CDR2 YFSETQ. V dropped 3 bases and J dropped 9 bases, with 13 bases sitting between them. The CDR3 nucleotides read TGCGCCAGCAGCTCTGAACTAGCCGTTGAGCAGTTCTTC. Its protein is CASSSELAVEQFF. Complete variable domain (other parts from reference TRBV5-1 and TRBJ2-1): KAGVTQTPRYLIKTRGQQVTLSCSPISGHRSVSWYQQTPGQGLQFLFEYFSETQRNKGNFPGRFSGRQFSNSRSEMNVSTLELGDSALYLCASSSELAVEQFFGPGTRLTVL.